This T cell receptor (beta chain) was identified during a study of T cells after yellow fever vaccination. A universal primer site and UMIs were added as TCR cDNA was made by 5'RACE template switching. MiXCR, run by TCRdb on the 5' RACE reads, gives a single entry per CDR3 protein. This sample has around 310,000 distinct CDR3 sequences, with 8.5% to 9% found just once. Points from the study as a whole: Only a minor proportion of clonotypes was detected across both CD4 and CD8 compartments. Post-booster reappearance was seen for most primary-vaccination clones (roughly 96% CD4, around 90% CD8).

Trimming cost V 5 bases and J 0 bases, with 9 bases left between them. There are 14 residues in the CDR3. Germline CDR1 SGHTA, CDR2 FQGTGA. In its sample, this clonotype was seen a few times. As yet, its antigen is unknown. Sequences were derived from PBMCs, sampled on the day of the first yellow fever vaccination. This chain links TRBV7-3 with TRBJ2-3, with unresolved D. The sequence came from a man younger than 35 who received the YFV17D yellow fever vaccine. DNA of the CDR3: TGTGCCAGCAGCGAGCTGGAAAGCACAGATACGCAGTATTTT. It encodes CASSELESTDTQYF.